The 26 T cell receptor beta chains below were found in one sample sequenced in a study of blood T cell repertoires in COVID-19. Profiled with immunoSEQ multiplex PCR; TCRdb holds only in-frame clones, not every one. The sample contains 150,000 or so clones, roughly 83% of which appear only once. The sample consisted of PBMCs or T cells enriched from blood (not recorded which). These receptors came from a man aged 65-85 years who had been exposed to COVID-19.

The chain is built from TRBV5-4 and TRBJ1-1; no clear D. Germline lookup yields CDR1 SGHNT and CDR2 YYREEE (reference sequence). This CDR3 region has 15 residues. Trimming shortened V by 2 bases and J by 6 bases, and 17 bases separated the two germline ends. In DNA form, the CDR3 reads TGTGCCAGCAGCTTCGATCCAGCAGGCTTTCCTGAAGCTTTCTTT. Residues: CASSFDPAGFPEAFF.

This clone was seen only a few times. The V gene is TRBV28, the J gene TRBJ2-5; TRBD2 is a possible D gene (5 bases). V lost 4 bases to trimming and J lost 5 bases, with 11 bases between them. The CDR3 has 13 residues. The germline gives CDR1 MDHEN, CDR2 SYDVKM. CDR3: CASSYRGTETQYF. The CDR3 DNA follows: TGTGCCAGCAGTTACCGGGGAACGGAGACCCAGTACTTC.

The rearrangement links TRBV6-1 to TRBJ1-1; D is unresolved. The germline gives CDR1 MNHNS, CDR2 SASEGT. V dropped 2 bases and J dropped 7 bases, with 11 bases sitting between them. The CDR3 spans 13 residues. CDR3 sequence: CASSERVPVEAFF. As DNA, the CDR3 is TGTGCCAGCAGTGAACGGGTTCCAGTTGAAGCTTTCTTT.

This rearrangement joins TRBV27 to TRBJ2-2; 10 bases fit TRBD2. Trimming removed 6 bases from V and 7 bases from J; junction bases left unmatched: 8. This CDR3 comprises 15 residues. Germline CDR1 reads MNHEY; CDR2 reads SMNVEV (reference sequence). CDR3 DNA sequence: TGTGCCAGCAGCAGCCAGGGACTAGCGAACGGGGAGCTGTTTTTT. This translates into CASSSQGLANGELFF.

This chain joins TRBV3-1 (or the pseudogene TRBV3-2) and TRBJ2-1; D might be TRBD1 (6 bases). V was pared by 1 base and J by 6 bases, with 10 bases between. This CDR3 is 14 amino acids long. Germline loops: CDR1 LGHDT, CDR2 YNNKEL (reference sequence). CDR3 protein: CASSQGAGVNEQFF. CDR3 nucleotides: TGTGCCAGCAGCCAAGGGGCAGGGGTCAATGAGCAGTTCTTC.

This chain joins TRBV12-3 or TRBV12-4 and TRBJ2-5, with D tentatively TRBD2 (6 bases). The CDR3 has 13 amino acids. Trimming left V 4 bases short and J 4 bases short, with 10 bases between. This CDR3 reads CASSSAGGETQYF. CDR3 in DNA: TGTGCCAGCAGTTCCGCCGGGGGAGAGACCCAGTACTTC.

The chain links TRBV6-5 to TRBJ1-2; TRBD1 might be the D (5 bases). Germline CDR1 and CDR2: MNHEY and SVGAGI. This CDR3 region has 15 residues. V was pared by 7 bases and J by 4 bases, with 19 bases between. The CDR3 here is CASTSPRVRPYGYTF. The CDR3 DNA follows: TGTGCCAGCACCTCCCCCAGGGTTAGGCCCTATGGCTACACCTTC.

The chain employs TRBV2 and TRBJ2-5, with 9 bases lining up with TRBD1. The CDR3 covers 15 residues. Germline V CDR1 and CDR2: SNHLY, FYNNEI. After removal of 5 bases from V and 2 bases from J, the junction contained 6 bases not matched to a gene. The CDR3 coding sequence is TGTGCCAGCAGTCAAACAGGGGGCCCTCAAGAGACCCAGTACTTC. It translates to CASSQTGGPQETQYF.

About this clone: The conserved phenylalanine or tryptophan is not found at the CDR3 terminus, so this likely reflects a read error. The chain couples TRBV18 to TRBJ1-4, with D perhaps matching TRBD1 (5 bases). Trimming took 3 bases from V and 8 from J, leaving 28 bases between them. CDR1 and CDR2 from the germline V gene are KGHSH and LQKENI. The CDR3 covers 19 residues. The DNA of the CDR3 is TGTGCCAGCTCACCGCGGGACGCCTTAACGACGGGGTATGGAGAAAAACTGTTTCTT. Translated, it gives CASSPRDALTTGYGEKLFL.

The chain joins TRBV14 to TRBJ2-1, with a weak D call TRBD1 (7 bases). V was cut by 3 bases and J by 6 bases, with 18 bases left in between. Germline lookup yields CDR1 SGHDN and CDR2 FVKESK. The CDR3 length is 16 residues. Here the CDR3 reads CASSQRTGGVFNEQFF. The CDR3 bases are TGTGCCAGCAGCCAGAGGACAGGAGGGGTGTTCAATGAGCAGTTCTTC.

This sequence joins TRBV5-4 and TRBJ1-4; 9 nucleotides match TRBD1. With 3 bases clipped from V and 6 bases from J, the junction kept 3 bases outside the gene matches. The CDR3 is 14 residues long. CDR1 and CDR2 (germline): SGHNT, YYREEE (reference sequence). CDR3 nucleotide sequence: TGTGCCAGCAGCTCCAGGACAGGGGATGAAAAACTGTTTTTT. Encoded protein: CASSSRTGDEKLFF.

The V gene is TRBV30, the J gene TRBJ2-5, with D perhaps matching TRBD1 (5 bases). Germline assignment: CDR1 GTSNPN and CDR2 SVGIG (reference sequence). Trimming stripped 4 bases from V and 1 base from J, with 16 bases between. The CDR3 covers 15 residues. The CDR3 coding sequence is TGTGCCTGGACTGGGGCTCTCCCAGGCCAAGAGACCCAGTACTTC. This codes for CAWTGALPGQETQYF.

This clone was counted between two and nine times. The V call is TRBV29-1, the J call TRBJ1-5, with a weak D call TRBD1 (6 bases). With 6 bases removed from V and 3 bases from J, the gap between germline ends came to 12 bases. Germline V gene data show CDR1 as SQVTM and CDR2 as ANQGSEA. The CDR3 consists of 13 residues. CDR3 DNA: TGCAGCGTCCGCACAGGGAACAATCAGCCCCAGCATTTT. Its translation is CSVRTGNNQPQHF.

This sequence joins TRBV7-9 and TRBJ2-7, with D perhaps TRBD2 (6 bases). From germline, CDR1 is SEHNR and CDR2 FQNEAQ (reference sequence). Trimming took off 1 base at V and 0 bases at J, with 10 bases between the two ends. The CDR3 sequence is 15 residues long. CDR3 loop: CASSLVGGNSYEQYF. CDR3 coding DNA: TGTGCCAGCAGCTTAGTCGGGGGAAACTCCTACGAGCAGTACTTC.

The chain uses TRBV9 and TRBJ1-2, with 7 bases aligning to TRBD1. The V segment lost 3 bases and the J segment 2 bases; nucleotides outside the gene matches: 7. This CDR3 has 15 amino acids. Germline V CDR1 and CDR2: SGDLS, YYNGEE. CDR3 region: CASSAGQATNYGYTF. In DNA form, the CDR3 reads TGTGCCAGCAGCGCCGGACAGGCGACCAACTATGGCTACACCTTC.

The chain couples TRBV7-2 to TRBJ1-2; a weak D match, TRBD1 (5 bases). Trimming took 1 base from V and 5 from J, leaving 11 bases between them. The CDR3 contains 14 residues. The germline gives CDR1 SGHTA, CDR2 FQGNSA. The CDR3 coding sequence is TGTGCCAGCAGCTTAGGTCCAGGGACTTATGGCTACACCTTC. Translated: CASSLGPGTYGYTF.

The chain recombines TRBV7-2 with TRBJ1-6, with unresolved D. The V gene lost 5 bases and the J gene lost 9 bases, with 14 bases spanning the gap. Germline V gene data show CDR1 as SGHTA and CDR2 as FQGNSA. The CDR3 totals 14 residues. CDR3 in amino acids: CASSPVAALSPLHF. In DNA form, the CDR3 reads TGTGCCAGCAGCCCCGTTGCGGCCCTTTCACCCCTCCACTTT.

This sequence joins TRBV11-3 and TRBJ2-7, with D perhaps TRBD1 (5 bases). Trimming cost V 5 bases and J 7 bases, with 15 bases left between them. Germline CDR1 is SGHNT and CDR2 is YENEEA. The CDR3 sequence is 13 residues long. CDR3 loop: CASSPSGAAEQYF. Here the CDR3 DNA reads TGTGCCAGCAGCCCTAGTGGGGCAGCTGAGCAGTACTTC.

The chain recombines TRBV29-1 with TRBJ1-2; D unclear. The CDR3 is 15 amino acids. The V end was cut by 1 base, the J end by 1 base, with 13 bases between. Germline CDR1 and CDR2: SQVTM and ANQGSEA. In DNA, the CDR3 is TGCAGCGTTGAAGCGGGGTTACGGGATAACTATGGCTACACCTTC. Translating it yields CSVEAGLRDNYGYTF.

The chain employs TRBV24-1 and TRBJ2-7, with TRBD1 identical over 12 bases. V lost 4 bases to trimming and J lost 4 bases; unmatched junction nucleotides: 19. This CDR3 comprises 20 residues. CDR1 and CDR2 from the germline V gene are KGHDR and SFDVKD. The CDR3 DNA sequence: TGTGCCACCAGTGAACCCGAACCCGGGACAGGGGGCTCTCCTCAATACGAGCAGTACTTC. It encodes CATSEPEPGTGGSPQYEQYF.

This clone was recorded once. The chain combines TRBV3-1 (or the pseudogene TRBV3-2) with TRBJ1-6, with D perhaps matching TRBD1 (6 bases). This CDR3 comprises 13 residues. The V and J ends lost 7 bases and 11 bases respectively, with 15 bases between them. CDR1 is LGHDT and CDR2 is YNNKEL in the germline V gene (reference sequence). The CDR3 nucleotides read TGTGCCAGCAACAAGCAGGGGAAGGCACCCCTCCACTTT. Protein sequence: CASNKQGKAPLHF.

The chain joins TRBV7-7 to TRBJ2-2; D not certain. From germline, CDR1 is SSHAT and CDR2 FNYEAQ (reference sequence). The V end was cut by 5 bases, the J end by 6 bases, with 22 bases between. The CDR3 is 17 residues long. The chain's CDR3 is CASSPAVVSLNPGELFF. CDR3 in DNA: TGTGCCAGCAGCCCGGCGGTGGTCAGTCTTAACCCCGGGGAGCTGTTTTTT.

The chain joins TRBV11-2 to TRBJ1-2; no reliable D call. With 3 bases removed from V and 4 bases from J, the gap between germline ends came to 15 bases. The CDR3 is 15 residues long. Looked up from germline, CDR1 is SGHAT and CDR2 is FQNNGV. The CDR3 spells CASSLMTSAGYGYTF. The CDR3 nucleotides read TGTGCCAGCAGCTTGATGACTTCGGCGGGCTATGGCTACACCTTC.

This chain links TRBV18 with TRBJ2-1, with TRBD2 identical over 15 bases. CDR1 and CDR2 (germline): KGHSH, LQKENI. The length of the CDR3 is 16 residues. V gave up 5 bases and J gave up 6 bases; unmatched junction bases: 5. CDR3 in amino acids: CASSSGLAGGGNEQFF. CDR3 nucleotides: TGTGCCAGCTCATCGGGACTAGCGGGGGGAGGCAATGAGCAGTTCTTC.

V is TRBV28 and J is TRBJ1-1; TRBD1 might be the D (6 bases). The V and J ends lost 4 bases and 2 bases respectively, with 11 bases between them. This CDR3 region has 14 residues. The V gene's germline CDR1 is MDHEN and CDR2 SYDVKM. The CDR3 reads CASSSRGLNTEAFF. The CDR3 nucleotides read TGTGCCAGCAGTTCCAGGGGACTAAACACTGAAGCTTTCTTT.

The chain recombines TRBV6-5 with TRBJ2-7, with D hard to call. V gave up 8 bases and J gave up 1 base, with 9 bases separating them. In germline, CDR1 is MNHEY, CDR2 SVGAGI. This CDR3 spans 12 amino acids. CDR3 in amino acids: CASEDISYEQYF. For the CDR3, the DNA is TGTGCCAGCGAAGACATTTCCTACGAGCAGTACTTC.